This TCR beta chain derives from a study of monozygotic twins with inflammatory bowel disease. Study observations and caveats: Twins with IBD had fewer clonotypes in common with others than healthy twins, particularly during disease activity. Subtypes among T cells remained indistinguishable.

Addition of UMIs with a 6-nucleotide sample barcode was achieved by template switching. TCRdb reprocessed the 5' RACE reads and keeps a single row for each CDR3 protein, giving no DNA. Found here are around 450,000 distinct CDR3 sequences; the top ten clones hold 2% to 3%. Turning to this clonotype: Its antigen is as yet unknown.

The receptor's source is a human donor with ulcerative colitis or Crohn's disease, or a healthy co-twin of an affected twin (not recorded which). Sequencing used blood.

The CDR3 region is CASSLSFQPNTGELFF. This chain links TRBV7-9 with TRBJ2-2. Germline V gives CDR1 SEHNR, CDR2 FQNEAQ (reference sequence). This CDR3 comprises 16 residues.